One sample yielded the 6 T cell receptor beta chains listed below, sequenced in a study of blood T cell repertoires in COVID-19. Here immunoSEQ multiplex PCR was the method, and the copy in TCRdb shows in-frame clones only, minus some. The sample lists roughly 200,000 clones, roughly 84% occurring once. The sample taken for sequencing was peripheral blood. Receptors originate from a human donor in a cohort sampled during active COVID-19.

V is TRBV15 and J is TRBJ1-5, with no clear D. CDR3 length: 12 amino acids. CDR1 LNHNV and CDR2 YYDKDF come from the germline V gene (reference sequence). Trimming pared 6 bases from V and 4 bases from J, leaving 7 bases between. The CDR3 is CATRQDNQPQHF. CDR3 DNA sequence: TGTGCCACCAGGCAGGATAATCAGCCCCAGCATTTT.

The J gene is TRBJ1-1, the V gene TRBV12-3 or TRBV12-4, with unresolved D. This CDR3 is 11 amino acids long. V lost 5 bases to trimming and J lost 8 bases, with 9 bases between them. CDR3 sequence (DNA): TGTGCCAGCAGTACTCCGGGGGAAGCTTTCTTT. It codes for CASSTPGEAFF.

The J gene is TRBJ2-3, the V gene TRBV10-3; D is possibly TRBD1 (6 bases). This CDR3 comprises 13 residues. Deletions cut 5 bases from V and 10 bases from J, with 16 bases between. Germline values: CDR1 ENHRY, CDR2 SYGVKD. The CDR3 here is CAISIQDRLAQYF. The CDR3, as DNA: TGTGCCATCAGTATACAAGACAGGCTGGCGCAGTATTTT.

V usage is TRBV7-2 and J usage is TRBJ2-7; D is perhaps TRBD1 (6 bases). The germline V and J ends were trimmed by 0 bases and 6 bases, with 12 bases remaining between them. The CDR3 runs 14 residues. CDR1 and CDR2 (germline): SGHTA, FQGNSA. The CDR3 protein is CASSLAGAPLEQYV. The CDR3, as DNA: TGTGCCAGCAGCTTAGCGGGGGCACCCCTCGAGCAGTACGTC.

V gene TRBV7-2 combines with J gene TRBJ2-3, with D perhaps TRBD2 (6 bases). Germline V lookup: CDR1 SGHTA, CDR2 FQGNSA. The V end lost 4 bases, the J end lost 1 base, and 9 bases lay between the germline ends. The CDR3 covers 14 residues. CDR3 region: CASSWGGGTDTQYF. Written as DNA, the CDR3 is TGTGCCAGCAGCTGGGGCGGGGGCACAGATACGCAGTATTTT.

The rearrangement uses TRBV5-5 and TRBJ1-4, with a weak D call TRBD1 (5 bases). Looked up from germline, CDR1 is SGHKS and CDR2 is YYEKEE (reference sequence). V lost 3 bases, J lost 7 bases, and 13 bases lay in between. The CDR3 loop spans 14 amino acids. CDR3 sequence (DNA): TGTGCCAGCAGCTCCGGACGACAGATTGAAAAACTGTTTTTT. This codes for CASSSGRQIEKLFF.